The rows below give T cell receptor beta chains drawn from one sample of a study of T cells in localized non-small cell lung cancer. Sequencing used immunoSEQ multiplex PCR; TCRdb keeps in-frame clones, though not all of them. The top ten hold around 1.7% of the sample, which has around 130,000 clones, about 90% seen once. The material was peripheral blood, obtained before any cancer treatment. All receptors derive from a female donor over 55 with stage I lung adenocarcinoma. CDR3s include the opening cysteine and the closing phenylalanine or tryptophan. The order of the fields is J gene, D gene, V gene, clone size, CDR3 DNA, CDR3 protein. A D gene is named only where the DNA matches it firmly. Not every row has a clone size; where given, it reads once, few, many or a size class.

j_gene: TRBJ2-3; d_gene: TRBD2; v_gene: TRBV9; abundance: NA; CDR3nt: TGTGCCAGCAGCGTAGGGCTAGCGGGAGGGCTAACAGATACGCAGTATTTT; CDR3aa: CASSVGLAGGLTDTQYF
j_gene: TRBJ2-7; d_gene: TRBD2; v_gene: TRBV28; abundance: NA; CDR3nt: TGTGCCAGCAGTTTAGTAGCGGGAGTACGCGAGCAGTACTTC; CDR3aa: CASSLVAGVREQYF
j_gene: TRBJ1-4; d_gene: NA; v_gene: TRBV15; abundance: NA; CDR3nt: TGTGCCACCAGCAGAGAGACAGACAATGAAAAACTGTTTTTT; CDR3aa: CATSRETDNEKLFF
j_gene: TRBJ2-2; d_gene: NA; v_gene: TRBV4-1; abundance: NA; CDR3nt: TGCGCCAGCAGCCTTAGACTAGACTTTAACACCGGGGAGCTGTTTTTT; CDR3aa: CASSLRLDFNTGELFF
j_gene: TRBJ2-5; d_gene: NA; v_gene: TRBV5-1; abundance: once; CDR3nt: TGCGCCAGCAGCTTCGGCCCGGTGAAAGAGACCCAGTACTTC; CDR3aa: CASSFGPVKETQYF
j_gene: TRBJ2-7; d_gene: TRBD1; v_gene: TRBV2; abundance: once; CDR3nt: TGTGCCAGCAGTGACGGACAGGGACTCTACGAGCAGTACTTC; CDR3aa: CASSDGQGLYEQYF
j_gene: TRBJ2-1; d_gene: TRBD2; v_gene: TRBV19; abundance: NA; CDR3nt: TGTGCCAGTAGTACCATAGCGGGAGGACTCTACAATGAGCAGTTCTTC; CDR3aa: CASSTIAGGLYNEQFF
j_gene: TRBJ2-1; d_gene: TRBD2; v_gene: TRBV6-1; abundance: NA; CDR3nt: TGTGCCAGCAGTGACGGGACTATCAATTCGGGAGAGCAGTTCTTC; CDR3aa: CASSDGTINSGEQFF
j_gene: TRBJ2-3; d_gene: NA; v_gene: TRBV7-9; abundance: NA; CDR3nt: TGTGCCAGCAGCCATCGGACAGACACAGATACGCAGTATTTT; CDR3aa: CASSHRTDTDTQYF
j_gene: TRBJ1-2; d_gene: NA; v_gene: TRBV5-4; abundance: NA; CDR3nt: TGTGCCAGCAGCTTAGTCAGAGGTTCGCACTATGGCTACACCTTC; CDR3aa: CASSLVRGSHYGYTF
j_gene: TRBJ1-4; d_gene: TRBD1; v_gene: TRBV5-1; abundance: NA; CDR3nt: TGCGCCAGCAGCCGGACAGGGTGGGGTGAAAAACTGTTTTTT; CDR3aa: CASSRTGWGEKLFF
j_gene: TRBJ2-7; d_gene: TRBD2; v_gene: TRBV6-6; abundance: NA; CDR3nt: TGTGCCAGCGGGGGACTAGCGGGACTCTACGAGCAGTACTTC; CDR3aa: CASGGLAGLYEQYF
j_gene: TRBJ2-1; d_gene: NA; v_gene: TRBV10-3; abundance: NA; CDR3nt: TGTGCCATCAGCCCACAGGCCTTCTCCTACAATGAGCAGTTCTTC; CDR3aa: CAISPQAFSYNEQFF
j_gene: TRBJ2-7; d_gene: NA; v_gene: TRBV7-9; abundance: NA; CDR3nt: TGTGCCAGCAGCTTATTATACGAGCAGTACTTC; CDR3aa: CASSLLYEQYF
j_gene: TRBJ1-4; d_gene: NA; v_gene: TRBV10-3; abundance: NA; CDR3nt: TGTGCCATCAGTAGGGGGTTCACTAATGAAAAACTGTTTTTT; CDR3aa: CAISRGFTNEKLFF
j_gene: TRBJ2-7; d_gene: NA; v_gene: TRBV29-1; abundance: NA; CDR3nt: TGCAGCGTTGGGGGTGATGAGCAGTACTTC; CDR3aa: CSVGGDEQYF
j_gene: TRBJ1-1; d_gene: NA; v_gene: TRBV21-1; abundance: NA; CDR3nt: TGTGCCAGCAGCAAAGATTTGGGGCCAGAAGTTGAAGCTTTCTTT; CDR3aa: CASSKDLGPEVEAFF
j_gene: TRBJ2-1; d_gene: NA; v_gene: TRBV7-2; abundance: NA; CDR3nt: TGTGCCAGCAGCTATGACCTTCTCAATGAGCAGTTCTTC; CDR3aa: CASSYDLLNEQFF
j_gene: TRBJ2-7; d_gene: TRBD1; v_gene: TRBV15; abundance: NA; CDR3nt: TGTGCCACCAGCAAAGGGACAGGTTCGCTCTACGAGCAGTACTTC; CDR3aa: CATSKGTGSLYEQYF
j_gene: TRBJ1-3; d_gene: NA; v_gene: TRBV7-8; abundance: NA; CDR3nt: TGTGCCAGCAGAATACCGGGACACCAGAGCTCTGGAAACACCATATATTTT; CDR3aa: CASRIPGHQSSGNTIYF
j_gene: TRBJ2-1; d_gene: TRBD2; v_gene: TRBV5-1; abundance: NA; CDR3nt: TGCGCCAGCAGCCTTCTCCCTAGCGGGGGTTACAATGAGCAGTTCTTC; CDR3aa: CASSLLPSGGYNEQFF
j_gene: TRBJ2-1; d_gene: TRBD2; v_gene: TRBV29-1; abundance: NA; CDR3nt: TGCAGCGTTCACGGGACTAGCGGGAGTCTGAGTGAGCAGTTCTTC; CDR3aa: CSVHGTSGSLSEQFF
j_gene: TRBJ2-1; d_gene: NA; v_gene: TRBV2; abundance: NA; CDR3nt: TGTGCCAGCAGTGAAGCGCTTGGGGGGAAGTACAATGAGCAGTTCTTC; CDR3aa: CASSEALGGKYNEQFF
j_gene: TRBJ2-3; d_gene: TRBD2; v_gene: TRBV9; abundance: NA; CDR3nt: TGTGCCAGCAGCGCCCAGGGACTAGCGGTCACAGATACGCAGTATTTT; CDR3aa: CASSAQGLAVTDTQYF
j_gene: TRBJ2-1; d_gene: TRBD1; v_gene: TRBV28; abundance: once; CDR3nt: TGTGCCAGCAGGTCTCTAACGGGACAGGGTAATTTCAATGAGCAGTTCTTC; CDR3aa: CASRSLTGQGNFNEQFF
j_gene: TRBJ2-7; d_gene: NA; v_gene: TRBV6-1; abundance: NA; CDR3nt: TGTGCCAGCAGCAGGGACCCTCAAAACCGAGGCGAGCAGTACTTC; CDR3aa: CASSRDPQNRGEQYF
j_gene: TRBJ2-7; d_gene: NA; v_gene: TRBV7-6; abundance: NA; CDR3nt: TGTGCCAGCAGCTTAAGAAGGGGGACGGGGCGGGAGAAGGGAGAGCAGTACTTC; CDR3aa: CASSLRRGTGREKGEQYF
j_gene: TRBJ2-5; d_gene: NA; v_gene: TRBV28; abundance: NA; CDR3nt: TGTGCCAGCAGTCCCCGGTACTTC; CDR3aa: CASSPRYF
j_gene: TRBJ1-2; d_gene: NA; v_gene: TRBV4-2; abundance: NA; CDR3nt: TGTGCCAGCAGCCAAGATGGAAACAGGCTTAACTATGGCTACACCTTC; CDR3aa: CASSQDGNRLNYGYTF
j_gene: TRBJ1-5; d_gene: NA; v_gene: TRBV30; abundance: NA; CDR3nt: TGTGCCTGGAGTGGTGGGTCGGCGCTTAGGAATCAGCCCCAGCATTTT; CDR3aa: CAWSGGSALRNQPQHF
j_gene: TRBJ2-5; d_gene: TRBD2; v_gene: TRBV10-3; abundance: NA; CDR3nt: TGTGCCATTTCTAGCGGGACTCCAGGGGAGACCCAGTACTTC; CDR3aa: CAISSGTPGETQYF
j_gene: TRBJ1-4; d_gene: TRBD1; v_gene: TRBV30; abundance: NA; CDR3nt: TGTGCCTGGAGTACCCGACAGGGGGTAACATTT; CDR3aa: CAWSTRQGVTF
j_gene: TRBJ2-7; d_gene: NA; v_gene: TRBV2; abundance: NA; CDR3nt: TGTGCCAGCAGTACCGGACAGACCTGGGGGGAGCAGTACTTC; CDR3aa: CASSTGQTWGEQYF
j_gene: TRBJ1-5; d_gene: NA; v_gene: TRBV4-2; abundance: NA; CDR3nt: TGTGCCAGCAGCCAAGCGTCCAGGGGACGCCAGCCCCAGCATTTT; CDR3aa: CASSQASRGRQPQHF
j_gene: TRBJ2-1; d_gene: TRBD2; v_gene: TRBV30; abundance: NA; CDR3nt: TGTGCCTGGAGCACCACTAGCGGGGCTTACAATGAGCAGTTCTTC; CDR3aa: CAWSTTSGAYNEQFF
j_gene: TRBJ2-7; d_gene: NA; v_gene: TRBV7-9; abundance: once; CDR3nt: TGTGCCAGCAGCTTAGGGCTCAGGGAAGACTCCTACGAGCAGTACTTC; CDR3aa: CASSLGLREDSYEQYF
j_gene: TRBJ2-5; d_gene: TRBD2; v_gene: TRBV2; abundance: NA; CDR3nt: TGTGCCAGCAGTGGGACTAGCGGGAGGTTGGAAGAGACCCAGTACTTC; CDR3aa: CASSGTSGRLEETQYF
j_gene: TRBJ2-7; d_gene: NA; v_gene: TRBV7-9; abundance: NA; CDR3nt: TGTGCCAGCAGCCCCTTTGACGGAACCTACGAGCAGTACTTC; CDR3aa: CASSPFDGTYEQYF
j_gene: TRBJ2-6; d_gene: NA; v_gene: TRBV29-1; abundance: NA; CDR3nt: TGCAGCGTGATCTCTGGGGCCAACGTCCTGACTTTC; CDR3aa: CSVISGANVLTF
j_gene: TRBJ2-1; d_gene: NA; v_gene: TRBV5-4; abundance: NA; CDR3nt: TGTGCCAGCAGCCCCTCAGGGACCCCCTCCTACAATGAGCAGTTCTTC; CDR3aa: CASSPSGTPSYNEQFF
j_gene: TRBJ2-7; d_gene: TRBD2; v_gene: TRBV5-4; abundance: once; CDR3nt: TGTGCCAGCAGTAGGACTAGCGGGAGTTACGAGCAGTACTTC; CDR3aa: CASSRTSGSYEQYF
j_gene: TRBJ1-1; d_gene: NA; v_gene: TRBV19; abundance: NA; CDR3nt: TGTGCCACTTCAAGGGCGGGGATCCCTGAAGCTTTCTTT; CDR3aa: CATSRAGIPEAFF
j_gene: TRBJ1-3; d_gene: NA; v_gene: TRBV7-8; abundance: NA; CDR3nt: TGTGCCAGCAGCCACACCCGGGGGGCGGGAGTTCGGTCTGGAAACACCATATATTTT; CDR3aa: CASSHTRGAGVRSGNTIYF
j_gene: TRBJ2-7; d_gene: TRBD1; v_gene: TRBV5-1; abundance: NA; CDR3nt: TGCGCCAGCAGCTGGAGTACAGGGGGCTACGAGCAGTACTTC; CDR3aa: CASSWSTGGYEQYF
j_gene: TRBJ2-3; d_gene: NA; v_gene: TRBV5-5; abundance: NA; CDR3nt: TGTGCCAGCAGCTTGAATTCGGAACAGGGCCGGCAGTATTTT; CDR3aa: CASSLNSEQGRQYF
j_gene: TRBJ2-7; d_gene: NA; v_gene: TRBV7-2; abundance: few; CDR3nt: TGTGCCAGCAGCTTTTCCAGATACGAGCAGTACTTC; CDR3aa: CASSFSRYEQYF
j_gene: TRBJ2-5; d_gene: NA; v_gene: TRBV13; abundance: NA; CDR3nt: TGTGCCAGCAGCTTAGATTGGGGAGAGACCCAGTACTTC; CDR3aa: CASSLDWGETQYF
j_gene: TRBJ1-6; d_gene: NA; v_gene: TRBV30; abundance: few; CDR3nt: TGTGCCTGGAAGCCTGGCGTGTATAATTCACCCCTCCACTTT; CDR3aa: CAWKPGVYNSPLHF
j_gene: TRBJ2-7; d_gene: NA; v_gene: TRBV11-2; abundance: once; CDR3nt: TGTGCCAGCAGCTTTACCCTCTCGGCCGCGGCCTACGAGCAGTACTTC; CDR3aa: CASSFTLSAAAYEQYF
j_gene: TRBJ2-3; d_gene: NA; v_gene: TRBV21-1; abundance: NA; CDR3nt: TGTGCCAGCCAAGGGCGGCCCCTGAGCACAGATACGCAGTATTTT; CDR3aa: CASQGRPLSTDTQYF
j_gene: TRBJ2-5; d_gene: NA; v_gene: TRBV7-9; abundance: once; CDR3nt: TGTGCCAGCAGCCCCCATGAGACCCAGTACTTC; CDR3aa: CASSPHETQYF
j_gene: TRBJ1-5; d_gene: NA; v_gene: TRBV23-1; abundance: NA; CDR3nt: TGCGCCAGCAGTCAAAATGGAAGAAACAATCAGCCCCAGCATTTT; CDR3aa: CASSQNGRNNQPQHF
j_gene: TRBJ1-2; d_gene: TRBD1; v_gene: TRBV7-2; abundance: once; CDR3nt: TGTGCCAGCAGTTTACTCACAGGGGGCTCCTATGGCTACACCTTC; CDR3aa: CASSLLTGGSYGYTF
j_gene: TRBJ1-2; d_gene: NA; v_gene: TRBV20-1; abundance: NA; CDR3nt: TGCAGTGTCGTCCTCAATATCGGCGCCACCTTC; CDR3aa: CSVVLNIGATF
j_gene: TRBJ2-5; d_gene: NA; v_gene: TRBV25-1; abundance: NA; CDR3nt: TGTGCCAGCAAAACCATAGACAGTCCACAAGAGACCCAGTACTTC; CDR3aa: CASKTIDSPQETQYF
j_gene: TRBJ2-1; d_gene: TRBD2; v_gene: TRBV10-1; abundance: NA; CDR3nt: TGCGCCAGCAGTGAGGGGACTAGCGGGAGATATGAGCAGTTCTTC; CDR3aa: CASSEGTSGRYEQFF
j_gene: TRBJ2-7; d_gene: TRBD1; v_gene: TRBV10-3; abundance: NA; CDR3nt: TGTGCCATCAGTCAAGGGACAGGGTCCAGCGAGCAGTACTTC; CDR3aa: CAISQGTGSSEQYF
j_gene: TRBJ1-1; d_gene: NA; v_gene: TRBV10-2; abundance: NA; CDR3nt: TGCGCCAGCAGTGATGGACAGTTCAGGAGGACTGAAGCTTTCTTT; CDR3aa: CASSDGQFRRTEAFF
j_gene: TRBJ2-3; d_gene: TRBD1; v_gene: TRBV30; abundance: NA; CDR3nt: TGTGCCGGGAGCCTAGACAGGGGAACAATCACAGATACGCAGTATTTT; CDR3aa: CAGSLDRGTITDTQYF